Below are 31 T cell receptor beta chains sequenced from a single sample in a study of T cells in Graves' hyperthyroidism and ophthalmopathy. The source material, RNA transcripts, was used to amplify TCR beta CDR3 regions. First-round RT-PCR with HTBI primers amplified the TCR CDR3 region. TCRdb used MiXCR to reprocess the multiplex PCR reads, holding one entry per CDR3 protein. The sample shows hundreds of thousands of distinct CDR3 sequences, roughly 16% of them seen only once. Sequencing used blood. These receptors were collected from a woman in her thirties or forties with Graves' ophthalmopathy.

This clonotype has a count of ten or more. V and J are TRBV28 and TRBJ2-5; 13 bases are a match to TRBD2. V shed 6 bases, J shed 4 bases, and the junction held 8 bases outside the gene matches. There are 16 residues in the CDR3. Germline lookup yields CDR1 MDHEN and CDR2 SYDVKM. Here the CDR3 DNA reads TGTGCCAGCAGGGGACTAGCGGGGTTAAAGGGAGAGACCCAGTACTTC. Translation: CASRGLAGLKGETQYF.

This clonotype was observed many times. J is TRBJ2-7 and V is TRBV3-1; 9 bases map to TRBD2. The CDR3 is 14 amino acids. Germline CDR1 is LGHDT and CDR2 is YNNKEL (reference sequence). V shed 3 bases, J shed 2 bases, and the junction held 2 bases outside the gene matches. CDR3 protein: CASSQWTSAYEQYF. DNA for the CDR3: TGTGCCAGCAGCCAGTGGACTAGCGCCTACGAGCAGTACTTC.

This clonotype was picked up many times. The gene calls are TRBV24-1 and TRBJ2-1; 14 bases match TRBD2. Germline V gives CDR1 KGHDR, CDR2 SFDVKD. J was trimmed by 10 bases and V by 4 bases; bases with no gene match: 11. The CDR3 extends over 17 amino acids. The CDR3 reads CATSDPKGTSGRREQFF. The CDR3 region has the DNA TGTGCCACCAGTGACCCGAAGGGGACTAGCGGGAGACGGGAGCAGTTCTTC.

V is TRBV24-1 and J is TRBJ2-3, with D unresolved. Germline V gene sequence: CDR1 KGHDR, CDR2 SFDVKD. The CDR3 spans 11 residues. V lost 10 bases, J lost 1 base, and 5 bases lay in between. The CDR3 loop is CATDRTDTQYF. In DNA, the CDR3 is TGTGCCACGGACCGCACAGATACGCAGTATTTT.

The chain employs TRBV19 and TRBJ2-1, with D uncertain. V shed 6 bases and J shed 7 bases, with 19 bases lying between them. This CDR3 contains 15 residues. Germline loops: CDR1 LNHDA, CDR2 SQIVND (reference sequence). In DNA form, the CDR3 reads TGTGCCAGTAGGGAATCTATGAGGCTAGGAAATGAGCAGTTCTTC. It specifies CASRESMRLGNEQFF.

This rearrangement joins TRBV10-1 to TRBJ2-1; D unclear. Trimming removed 4 bases from V and 8 bases from J, with 15 bases in between. This CDR3 is built from 14 residues. Germline V gene data show CDR1 as WNHNN and CDR2 as SYGVQD (reference sequence). CDR3 region: CASSAVAWSDEQFF. The DNA of the CDR3 is TGCGCCAGCAGTGCGGTAGCTTGGTCTGATGAGCAGTTCTTC.

This clonotype has ten or more counts. V and J are TRBV30 and TRBJ2-3, with 9 positions matching TRBD2. V shed 4 bases and J 2 bases; nucleotides not matched to a gene: 1. The CDR3 extends over 13 amino acids. Germline V gene data show CDR1 as GTSNPN and CDR2 as SVGIG (reference sequence). In DNA form, the CDR3 reads TGTGCCTGGACTAGCGGGGTCACAGATACGCAGTATTTT. Its protein is CAWTSGVTDTQYF.

This clonotype appeared many times. This chain joins TRBV20-1 and TRBJ2-2; the D is unclear. V was pared by 3 bases and J by 2 bases, with 7 bases between. Germline loops: CDR1 DFQATT, CDR2 SNEGSKA (reference sequence). The CDR3 has 13 amino acids. This CDR3 is CSASGLNTGELFF. CDR3 nucleotide sequence: TGCAGTGCTAGCGGGTTAAACACCGGGGAGCTGTTTTTT.

This clonotype has just a few counts. The CDR3 loop is CASSFPSASDGTNEKLFF. The CDR3 DNA follows: TGTGCCAGCAGTTTCCCCTCCGCTAGTGACGGCACTAATGAAAAACTGTTTTTT. The chain is built from TRBV12-3 or TRBV12-4 and TRBJ1-4; D remains ambiguous. The CDR3 runs to 18 residues. V was cut by 3 bases and J by 2 bases, with 19 bases left in between.

There are many counts of this clonotype. The chain links TRBV6-1 to TRBJ1-5, with D maybe TRBD1 (5 bases). Trimming cost V 1 base and J 3 bases, with 10 bases left between them. The CDR3 covers 15 residues. Per the germline V gene, CDR1 is MNHNS and CDR2 is SASEGT. Written as DNA, the CDR3 is TGTGCCAGCAGTGAAGGGACAATCCCCAATCAGCCCCAGCATTTT. Translated: CASSEGTIPNQPQHF.

The chain uses TRBV5-4 and TRBJ2-4; D is ambiguous. Trimming cost V 5 bases and J 0 bases, with 9 bases left between them. There are 14 residues in the CDR3. Germline loops: CDR1 SGHNT, CDR2 YYREEE (reference sequence). The CDR3 DNA is TGTGCCAGCAGTCGGGCTGGAGCCAAAAACATTCAGTACTTC. Translation: CASSRAGAKNIQYF.

This clonotype was counted many times. The chain has TRBV20-1 and TRBJ2-3; TRBD2 matches at 9 bases. This CDR3 is built from 17 residues. V trimming: 6 bases; J trimming: 3 bases; junction bases outside the gene matches: 16. In germline, CDR1 is DFQATT, CDR2 SNEGSKA (reference sequence). In nucleotides, the CDR3 is TGCAGTGCCACTGACTCGGGCGGGAGGGCCGGAACAGATACGCAGTATTTT. Translating it yields CSATDSGGRAGTDTQYF.

This clonotype was seen many times. The chain uses TRBV20-1 and TRBJ1-5; possibly TRBD1 for D (6 bases). Per germline, CDR1 DFQATT and CDR2 SNEGSKA (reference sequence). Trimming pared 4 bases from V and 2 bases from J, leaving 9 bases between. This CDR3 has 13 amino acids. The CDR3 nucleotides are TGCAGTGCTATGTCAGGGGGCAATCAGCCCCAGCATTTT. Encoded protein: CSAMSGGNQPQHF.

CDR3 coding DNA: TGTGCCAGCAGCGTAGCCCCCACAGATACGCAGTATTTT. Amino acids: CASSVAPTDTQYF. The V call is TRBV9, the J call TRBJ2-3, with D unresolved. This CDR3 has 13 amino acids. Germline lookup yields CDR1 SGDLS and CDR2 YYNGEE. Trimming removed 0 bases from V and 2 bases from J, with 4 bases in between.

This clonotype was seen repeatedly, ten times or more. The chain uses TRBV7-8 and TRBJ2-5; 14 positions match TRBD2. Germline V lookup: CDR1 SGHVS, CDR2 FQNEAQ. CDR3 length equals 15 residues. Germline trimming cut 5 bases from V and 7 bases from J; bases unmatched to any gene: 6. The CDR3 reads CASSPGLAGVWTQYF. The CDR3, as DNA: TGTGCCAGCAGCCCGGGACTAGCGGGAGTATGGACCCAGTACTTC.

V gene TRBV12-3 or TRBV12-4 combines with J gene TRBJ2-7; 14 bases agree with TRBD2. The CDR3 totals 16 residues. Germline trimming cut 5 bases from V and 5 bases from J; bases unmatched to any gene: 8. CDR3 residues: CASSLGTSGSAHEQYF. The CDR3 DNA follows: TGTGCCAGCAGTCTGGGGACTAGCGGGAGCGCCCACGAGCAGTACTTC.

Many counts were recorded for this clonotype. V and J are TRBV6-5 and TRBJ2-1; D may be TRBD1 (6 bases). CDR1 is MNHEY, CDR2 SVGAGI, per germline. V lost 2 bases to trimming and J lost 2 bases, with 10 bases between them. The length of the CDR3 is 15 residues. The CDR3 DNA reads TGTGCCAGCAGTTACCAGGGGCCGCCCTACAATGAGCAGTTCTTC. Translated, it gives CASSYQGPPYNEQFF.

The chain links TRBV7-8 to TRBJ1-1, with D uncertain. The CDR3 contains 15 residues. The V gene's germline CDR1 is SGHVS and CDR2 FQNEAQ. V dropped 0 bases and J dropped 7 bases, with 15 bases sitting between them. The CDR3 DNA reads TGTGCCAGCAGCTTAGCTCCAGGCGAAATGAATGAAGCTTTCTTT. Its translation: CASSLAPGEMNEAFF.

This clonotype occurred many times. The chain recombines TRBV11-2 with TRBJ2-7; TRBD1 agrees at 8 bases. Germline lookup yields CDR1 SGHAT and CDR2 FQNNGV. V shed 3 bases and J 3 bases; nucleotides not matched to a gene: 1. CDR3 length equals 13 residues. The CDR3 here is CASSLGTGYEQYF. The CDR3, as DNA: TGTGCCAGCAGCTTGGGGACAGGCTACGAGCAGTACTTC.

This clonotype showed up many times. This chain uses TRBV28 with TRBJ2-3; D is uncertain. The length of the CDR3 is 14 residues. Between the trimmed V and J ends, which lost 3 bases and 4 bases, there was a span of 11 bases. Germline assignment: CDR1 MDHEN and CDR2 SYDVKM. In DNA, the CDR3 is TGTGCCAGCAGTTTGAGAGGACGTTCAGATACGCAGTATTTT. Protein sequence: CASSLRGRSDTQYF.

This clonotype was recorded a few times. This chain links TRBV2 with TRBJ2-7, with 15 positions matching TRBD2. V trimming: 9 bases; J trimming: 5 bases; junction bases outside the gene matches: 5. The CDR3 contains 14 residues. The germline V gene has CDR1 SNHLY and CDR2 FYNNEI. CDR3 amino acids: CARGTSGRIHEQYF. In nucleotides, the CDR3 is TGTGCCAGGGGGACTAGCGGGAGGATCCACGAGCAGTACTTC.

Ten or more counts support this clonotype. The chain recombines TRBV20-1 with TRBJ2-1, with 11 nucleotides matching TRBD1. This CDR3 has 13 amino acids. Germline-derived CDR1 and CDR2 are DFQATT and SNEGSKA (reference sequence). The CDR3 loop reads CRAGTGGDNEQFF. The CDR3 DNA reads TGCAGAGCGGGGACAGGGGGGGACAATGAGCAGTTCTTC.

This clonotype has more than one count but fewer than ten. The CDR3 reads CASSYQRGTVNEQFF. The DNA for the CDR3 is TGTGCCAGCAGCTACCAGAGGGGGACGGTCAATGAGCAGTTCTTC. This chain joins TRBV5-6 and TRBJ2-1, with D possibly TRBD1 on 6 matching bases. The CDR3 is made up of 15 amino acids. Germline CDR1 and CDR2: SGHDT and YYEEEE. The V gene lost 3 bases and the J gene lost 6 bases, with 16 bases spanning the gap.

This clonotype showed up many times. CDR3 protein: CASSWMDRGRPDTQYF. The CDR3 DNA is TGTGCCAGCAGCTGGATGGACAGGGGAAGGCCAGATACGCAGTATTTT. The rearrangement uses TRBV5-6 and TRBJ2-3, with TRBD1 matching 9 bases. The germline gives CDR1 SGHDT, CDR2 YYEEEE. The CDR3 extends over 16 amino acids. Unmatched junction bases numbered 9, after V lost 3 bases and J lost 4 bases.

A word on this clonotype: A much larger clonotype is one base distant, so this may be a read error. The V and J genes are TRBV12-3 or TRBV12-4 and TRBJ2-1, with D tentatively TRBD1 or TRBD2 (5 bases each). There are 14 residues in the CDR3. In DNA, the CDR3 is TGTGCCAGCAGCCCAGCCGGGACCTACAATGAGCAGTCCTTC. This sequence encodes CASSPAGTYNEQSF.

This clonotype was counted a few times. The V gene is TRBV2, the J gene TRBJ2-3, with a possible D match to TRBD2 (6 bases). Germline V gene lookup returns CDR1 SNHLY and CDR2 FYNNEI. The CDR3 contains 15 residues. V was clipped by 1 base and J by 2 bases, with 10 bases between them. The CDR3 nucleotides are TGTGCCAGCAGTGAAGTCCGGCGGGACACAGATACGCAGTATTTT. It codes for CASSEVRRDTDTQYF.

J is TRBJ1-2 and V is TRBV6-1; maybe TRBD1 (6 bases). From germline, CDR1 is MNHNS and CDR2 SASEGT. This CDR3 region has 14 residues. Trimming cost V 6 bases and J 2 bases, with 13 bases left between them. The CDR3 coding sequence is TGTGCCAGCAGGGCCACAGGGTTAAACTATGGCTACACCTTC. Translation gives CASRATGLNYGYTF.

This clonotype was recorded many times. The V and J genes are TRBV20-1 and TRBJ2-5; unclear D gene. Between the trimmed V and J ends, which lost 6 bases and 0 bases, there was a span of 2 bases. There are 10 residues in the CDR3. Germline CDR1 is DFQATT and CDR2 is SNEGSKA (reference sequence). The CDR3 DNA is TGCAGTGCCAACCAAGAGACCCAGTACTTC. Translating it yields CSANQETQYF.

This clonotype was recorded a few times. The chain is built from TRBV7-2 and TRBJ2-1, with 7 bases that match TRBD2. CDR1 SGHTA and CDR2 FQGNSA come from the germline V gene. The CDR3 is 15 residues long. V trimming: 2 bases; J trimming: 4 bases; junction bases outside the gene matches: 5. CDR3 DNA sequence: TGTGCCAGCAGCTTATTCCCTAGCGGTTACAATGAGCAGTTCTTC. Amino acids: CASSLFPSGYNEQFF.

The genes are TRBV19 and TRBJ1-5; the match to TRBD1 covers 9 bases. The CDR3 spans 17 residues. The V and J ends lost 7 bases and 0 bases, in that order; junction bases with no gene match: 10. Germline lookup yields CDR1 LNHDA and CDR2 SQIVND (reference sequence). CDR3 coding DNA: TGTGCCAGTAACGGGGACAGGGCACATTATAGCAATCAGCCCCAGCATTTT. As protein: CASNGDRAHYSNQPQHF.

This clonotype was seen a handful of times. At one of its ends the junction is not consistent with the germline gene, which may arise from a read error. This chain joins TRBV19 and TRBJ2-1; 8 bases map to TRBD2. The CDR3 consists of 16 residues. Germline assignment: CDR1 LNHDA and CDR2 SQIVND (reference sequence). CDR3 region: CASSPWTSPPYDEQFF. CDR3 DNA: TGTGCCAGCAGCCCGTGGACTAGCCCTCCCTACGATGAGCAGTTCTTC.